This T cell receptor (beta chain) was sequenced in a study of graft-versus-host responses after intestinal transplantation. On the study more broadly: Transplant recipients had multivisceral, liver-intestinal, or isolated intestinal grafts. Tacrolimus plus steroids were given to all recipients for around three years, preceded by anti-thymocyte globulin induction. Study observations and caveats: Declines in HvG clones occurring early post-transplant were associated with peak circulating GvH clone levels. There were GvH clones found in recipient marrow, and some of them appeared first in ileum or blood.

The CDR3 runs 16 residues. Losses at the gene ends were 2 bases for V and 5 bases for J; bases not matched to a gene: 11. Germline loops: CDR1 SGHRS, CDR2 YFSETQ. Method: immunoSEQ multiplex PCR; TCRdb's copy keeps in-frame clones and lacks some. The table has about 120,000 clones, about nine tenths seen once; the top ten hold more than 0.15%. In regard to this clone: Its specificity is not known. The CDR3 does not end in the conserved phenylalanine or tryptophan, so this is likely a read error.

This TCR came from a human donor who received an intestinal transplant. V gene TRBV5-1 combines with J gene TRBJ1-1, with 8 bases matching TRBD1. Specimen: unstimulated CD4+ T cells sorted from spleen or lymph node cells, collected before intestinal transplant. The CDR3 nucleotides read TGCGCCAGCAGCTTCCTGACAGGGGCTAAGGCAACTGAAGCTTTCCTT. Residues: CASSFLTGAKATEAFL.